This T cell receptor beta chain was observed in a study of metastatic and nonmetastatic thyroid tumors. Study-level information: Thyroid patients, malignant and benign, had repertoires compared across blood and tumor or nodule tissue. The study's findings and limits: When malignant thyroid tumors were compared with benign nodules, TCR beta diversity was reportedly significantly higher in the malignant tumors. This held in both blood and tumor samples.

This CDR3 comprises 14 residues. Trimming left V 6 bases short and J 1 base short, with 7 bases between. CDR1 and CDR2 from the germline V gene are LNHDA and SQIVND (reference sequence). A remark on this clone: What it binds is unknown.

Authors' data handling: The study took CDR3 differences across clinicopathological groups and made a distant-metastasis classifier for papillary thyroid cancer from them. Using MiXCR, TCRdb re-called clones from the PCR reads. The V and J calls and clone size come from TCRdb's table, not from the authors' own analysis. The sample lists about 19,000 clones, 25% to 30% occurring once. Patients underwent thyroid surgery, and none had received any treatment before it. The sample was blood. The sequence came from a male donor with papillary thyroid cancer or a benign thyroid nodule (not recorded which). Some clones in this sample may be carry-over from other donors' samples. This chain joins TRBV19 and TRBJ2-6, with D perhaps matching TRBD1 (6 bases). In DNA, the CDR3 is TGTGCCAGTAGAGACAGGTCTGGGGCCAACGTCCTGACTTTC. It translates to CASRDRSGANVLTF.